This T cell receptor beta chain was sequenced during a study of response to subunit inactivated influenza vaccine. MiXCR, applied by TCRdb to the RT-PCR reads, yields one record per CDR3 protein. The sample lists roughly 520,000 distinct CDR3 sequences; roughly 27% were seen once. Germline CDR1 and CDR2: MNHNS and SASEGT. The V gene end was trimmed by 6 bases and the J gene end by 6 bases; junction bases not matched to a gene: 7. The CDR3 runs to 14 residues. This specimen was CD4+ T cells sorted from PBMCs, taken around 5 days after vaccination. The TCR originated in a man aged 50 or older who received an inactivated influenza vaccine. The chain recombines TRBV6-1 with TRBJ2-1; TRBD1 matches 8 bases. CDR3 protein: CASSRTGRFNEQFF. The CDR3 coding sequence is TGTGCCAGCAGCCGGACAGGGCGGTTCAATGAGCAGTTCTTC.